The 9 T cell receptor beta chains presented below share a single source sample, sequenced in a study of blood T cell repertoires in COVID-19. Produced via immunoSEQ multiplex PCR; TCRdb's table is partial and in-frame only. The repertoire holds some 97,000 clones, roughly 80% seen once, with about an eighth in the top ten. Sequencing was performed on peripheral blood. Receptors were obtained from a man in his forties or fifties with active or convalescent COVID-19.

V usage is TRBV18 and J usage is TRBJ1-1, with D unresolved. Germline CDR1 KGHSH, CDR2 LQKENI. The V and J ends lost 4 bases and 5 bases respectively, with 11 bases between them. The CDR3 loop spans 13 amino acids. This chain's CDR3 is CASSQQEETEAFF. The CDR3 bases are TGTGCCAGCTCACAGCAGGAGGAAACTGAAGCTTTCTTT. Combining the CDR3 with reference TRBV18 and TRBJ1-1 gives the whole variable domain NAGVMQNPRHLVRRRGQEARLRCSPMKGHSHVYWYRQLPEEGLKFMVYLQKENIIDESGMPKERFSAEFPKEGPSILRIQQVVRGDSAAYFCASSQQEETEAFFGQGTRLTVV.

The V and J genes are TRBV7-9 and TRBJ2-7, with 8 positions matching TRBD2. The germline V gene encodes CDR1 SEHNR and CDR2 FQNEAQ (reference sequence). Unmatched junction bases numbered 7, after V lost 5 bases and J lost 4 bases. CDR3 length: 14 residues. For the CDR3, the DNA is TGTGCCAGCAGCCGTCATGGCGGGAGGTACGAGCAGTACTTC. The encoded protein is CASSRHGGRYEQYF. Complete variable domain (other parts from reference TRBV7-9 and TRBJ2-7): DTGVSQNPRHKITKRGQNVTFRCDPISEHNRLYWYRQTLGQGPEFLTYFQNEAQLEKSRLLSDRFSAERPKGSFSTLEIQRTEQGDSAMYLCASSRHGGRYEQYFGPGTRLTVT.

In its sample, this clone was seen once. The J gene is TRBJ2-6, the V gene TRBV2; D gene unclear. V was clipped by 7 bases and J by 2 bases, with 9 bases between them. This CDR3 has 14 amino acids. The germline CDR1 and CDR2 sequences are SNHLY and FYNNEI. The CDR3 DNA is TGTGCCAGCATGGAAACAGCTGGGGCCAACGTCCTGACTTTC. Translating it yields CASMETAGANVLTF. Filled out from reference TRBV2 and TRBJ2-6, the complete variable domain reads EPEVTQTPSHQVTQMGQEVILRCVPISNHLYFYWYRQILGQKVEFLVSFYNNEISEKSEIFDDQFSVERPDGSNFTLKIRSTKLEDSAMYFCASMETAGANVLTFGAGSRLTVL.

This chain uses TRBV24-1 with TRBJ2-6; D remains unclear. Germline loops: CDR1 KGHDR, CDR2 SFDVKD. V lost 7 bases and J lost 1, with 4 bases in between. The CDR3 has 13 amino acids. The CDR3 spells CATRESGANVLTF. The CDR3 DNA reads TGTGCCACCAGGGAGTCTGGGGCCAACGTCCTGACTTTC.

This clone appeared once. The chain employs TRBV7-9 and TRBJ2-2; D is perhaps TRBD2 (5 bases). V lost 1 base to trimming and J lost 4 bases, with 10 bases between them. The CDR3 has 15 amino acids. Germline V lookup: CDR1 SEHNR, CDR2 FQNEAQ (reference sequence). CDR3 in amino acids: CASSLDGLLTGELFF. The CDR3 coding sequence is TGTGCCAGCAGCTTAGACGGACTTCTCACCGGGGAGCTGTTTTTT. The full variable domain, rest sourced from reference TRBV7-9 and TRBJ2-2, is DTGVSQNPRHKITKRGQNVTFRCDPISEHNRLYWYRQTLGQGPEFLTYFQNEAQLEKSRLLSDRFSAERPKGSFSTLEIQRTEQGDSAMYLCASSLDGLLTGELFFGEGSRLTVL.

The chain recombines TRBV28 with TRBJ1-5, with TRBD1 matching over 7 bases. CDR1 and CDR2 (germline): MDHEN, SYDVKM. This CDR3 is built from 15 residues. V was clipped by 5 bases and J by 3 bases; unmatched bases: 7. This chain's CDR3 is CASSPIDRDNQPQHF. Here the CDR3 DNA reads TGTGCCAGCAGTCCAATAGACAGGGACAATCAGCCCCAGCATTTT.

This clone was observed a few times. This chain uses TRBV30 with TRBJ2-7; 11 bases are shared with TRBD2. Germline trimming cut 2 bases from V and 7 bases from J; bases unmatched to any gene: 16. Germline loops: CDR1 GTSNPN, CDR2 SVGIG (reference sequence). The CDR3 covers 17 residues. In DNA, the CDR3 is TGTGCCTGGAGTCCTCCCAGGGCTAGCGGGAGGCCGAGTGAGCAGTACTTC. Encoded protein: CAWSPPRASGRPSEQYF.

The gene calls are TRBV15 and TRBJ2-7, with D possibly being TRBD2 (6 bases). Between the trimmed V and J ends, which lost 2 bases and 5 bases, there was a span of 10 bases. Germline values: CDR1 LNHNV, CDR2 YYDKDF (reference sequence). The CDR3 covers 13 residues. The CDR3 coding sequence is TGTGCCACCAGCAGAATGGGGGGTAACGAGCAGTACTTC. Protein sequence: CATSRMGGNEQYF.

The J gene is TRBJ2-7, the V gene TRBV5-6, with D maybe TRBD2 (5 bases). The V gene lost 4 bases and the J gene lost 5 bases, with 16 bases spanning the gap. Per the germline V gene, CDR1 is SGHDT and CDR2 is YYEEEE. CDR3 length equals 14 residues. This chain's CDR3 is CASSLRVARNEQYF. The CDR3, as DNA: TGTGCCAGCAGCCTCCGGGTAGCGCGCAACGAGCAGTACTTC.